One and the same sample provided the 24 T cell receptor beta chains below, sequenced in a study of blood T cell repertoires in COVID-19. The table came from immunoSEQ multiplex PCR; TCRdb's copy has only in-frame clones and leaves some out. The data contain around 32,000 clones, just over 85% of them singletons. Sequenced sample: peripheral blood. All receptors derive from a woman older than 75 with active or convalescent COVID-19.

This chain joins TRBV28 and TRBJ2-7; 7 nucleotides align to TRBD2. Trimming at V came to 2 bases and at J to 0 bases, leaving 4 bases not matched to a gene. The germline V gene has CDR1 MDHEN and CDR2 SYDVKM. The CDR3 has 15 amino acids. CDR3 nucleotides: TGTGCCAGCAGTTTAATCGGGACTAACTCCTACGAGCAGTACTTC. It translates to CASSLIGTNSYEQYF.

The genes are TRBV27 and TRBJ1-4, with D maybe TRBD1 (5 bases). Germline CDR1 MNHEY, CDR2 SMNVEV (reference sequence). This CDR3 has 14 residues. Trimming left V 5 bases short and J 7 bases short, with 14 bases between. The CDR3 DNA sequence: TGTGCCAGCAGTGGAAGACAGCAGGGTGAAAAACTGTTTTTT. This translates into CASSGRQQGEKLFF.

The rearrangement joins TRBV11-3 to TRBJ2-1; the match to TRBD2 covers 15 bases. From germline, CDR1 is SGHNT and CDR2 YENEEA. The CDR3 spans 18 residues. Germline trimming cut 4 bases from V and 5 bases from J; bases unmatched to any gene: 9. The DNA of the CDR3 is TGTGCCAGCAGCTCAGGACTAGCGGGAGGGCCAGGGAACAATGAGCAGTTCTTC. Translating gives CASSSGLAGGPGNNEQFF.

This sequence joins TRBV3-1 (or the pseudogene TRBV3-2) and TRBJ2-1; TRBD2 matches 10 bases. V gave up 3 bases and J gave up 4 bases; unmatched junction bases: 6. CDR1 and CDR2 from the germline V gene are LGHDT and YNNKEL (reference sequence). The CDR3 has 16 residues. The DNA for the CDR3 is TGTGCCAGCAGCCACCTTACTAGCGGGGTATACAATGAGCAGTTCTTC. This sequence encodes CASSHLTSGVYNEQFF.

The chain recombines TRBV7-2 with TRBJ2-1, with D possibly being TRBD2 (6 bases). The CDR3 loop spans 18 amino acids. Looked up from germline, CDR1 is SGHTA and CDR2 is FQGNSA. The V and J ends lost 2 bases and 4 bases respectively, with 21 bases between them. The CDR3 is CASSLRTLREGFYNEQFF. CDR3 nucleotide sequence: TGTGCCAGCAGCTTAAGGACCCTGCGGGAAGGCTTTTACAATGAGCAGTTCTTC.

V usage is TRBV6-5 and J usage is TRBJ2-5; tentatively, D is TRBD2 (5 bases). The CDR3 loop spans 10 amino acids. Germline V gene data show CDR1 as MNHEY and CDR2 as SVGAGI. V was cut by 10 bases and J by 5 bases, with 8 bases left in between. CDR3 nucleotide sequence: TGTGCCACCGGACTGGAGACCCAGTACTTC. Translation gives CATGLETQYF.

The chain uses TRBV12-3 or TRBV12-4 and TRBJ1-5; possibly TRBD1 for D (6 bases). This CDR3 spans 13 amino acids. V gave up 4 bases and J gave up 4 bases, with 8 bases separating them. CDR3 nucleotides: TGTGCCAGCAGTTACAGGGTGAATCAGCCCCAGCATTTT. This gives the protein CASSYRVNQPQHF.

V usage is TRBV9 and J usage is TRBJ1-1, with TRBD1 matching over 7 bases. Looked up from germline, CDR1 is SGDLS and CDR2 is YYNGEE. J lost 2 bases, V lost 0 bases, and 7 bases had no gene match. CDR3 size: 16 residues. CDR3 nucleotides: TGTGCCAGCAGCGTAGTGGGGAGACAGGGAAACACTGAAGCTTTCTTT. This codes for CASSVVGRQGNTEAFF.

This clone has a single count. The chain couples TRBV28 to TRBJ2-7, with D possibly TRBD2 on 6 matching bases. There are 13 residues in the CDR3. V dropped 2 bases and J dropped 9 bases, with 14 bases sitting between them. In germline, CDR1 is MDHEN, CDR2 SYDVKM. Written as DNA, the CDR3 is TGTGCCAGCAGTTTAGGGGACTCCGGTACGCAGTACTTC. Translated, it gives CASSLGDSGTQYF.

The CDR3 DNA sequence: TGTGCCAGCAGCGTAACCGGGACACTCAATGAGCAGTTCTTC. Translation gives CASSVTGTLNEQFF. The V call is TRBV9, the J call TRBJ2-1, with TRBD1 as a possible D gene (6 bases). Germline V gene data show CDR1 as SGDLS and CDR2 as YYNGEE. V lost 1 base and J 6 bases, leaving 11 bases between the germline ends. This CDR3 has 14 residues.

V and J are TRBV2 and TRBJ2-5; 10 bases align to TRBD2. This CDR3 spans 16 amino acids. CDR1 SNHLY and CDR2 FYNNEI come from the germline V gene. V lost 6 bases and J lost 2; bases outside the gene matches: 9. Written as DNA, the CDR3 is TGTGCCAGCAGCGCGCCCTTTAGCGGGAGGCAAGAGACCCAGTACTTC. It yields the protein CASSAPFSGRQETQYF.

The chain has TRBV3-1 (or the pseudogene TRBV3-2) and TRBJ1-2; maybe TRBD1 (5 bases). The CDR3 sequence is 13 residues long. Germline-derived CDR1 and CDR2 are LGHDT and YNNKEL (reference sequence). Trimming shortened V by 1 base and J by 4 bases, and 7 bases separated the two germline ends. The CDR3 sequence is CASSQGQSYGYTF. The CDR3 bases are TGTGCCAGCAGCCAAGGACAGAGCTATGGCTACACCTTC.

In this sample, this clone turned up once. This chain uses TRBV28 with TRBJ1-1; 10 nucleotides match TRBD1. J lost 5 bases, V lost 3 bases, and 6 bases had no gene match. The CDR3 sequence is 15 residues long. CDR1 and CDR2 from the germline V gene are MDHEN and SYDVKM. As DNA, the CDR3 is TGTGCCAGCAGTTTCGACAGGGGGCGCGGTACTGAAGCTTTCTTT. Translated, it gives CASSFDRGRGTEAFF.

This chain joins TRBV7-9 and TRBJ1-5; 7 nucleotides agree with TRBD1. There are 15 residues in the CDR3. Germline CDR1 is SEHNR and CDR2 is FQNEAQ (reference sequence). J lost 4 bases, V lost 5 bases, and 8 bases had no gene match. This chain's CDR3 is CASSPGTDRNQPQHF. The CDR3 DNA reads as TGTGCCAGCAGCCCCGGGACAGACAGAAATCAGCCCCAGCATTTT.

The chain joins TRBV7-2 to TRBJ2-3; the D is unclear. This CDR3 is 12 amino acids long. The germline gives CDR1 SGHTA, CDR2 FQGNSA. V lost 4 bases, J lost 5 bases, and 7 bases lay in between. The CDR3 sequence: CASSSQRDTQYF. The DNA of the CDR3 is TGTGCCAGCAGCTCGCAGCGAGATACGCAGTATTTT.

The rearrangement links TRBV4-2 to TRBJ2-1; D not certain. CDR3 length equals 18 residues. CDR1 and CDR2 (germline): LGHNA, YNFKEQ. Deletions cut 1 base from V and 8 bases from J, with 24 bases between. The CDR3: CASSQGISPRAVSDEQFF. DNA for the CDR3: TGTGCCAGCAGCCAAGGGATTAGCCCAAGAGCCGTCAGTGATGAGCAGTTCTTC.

This clone appeared a single time. The chain uses TRBV2 and TRBJ1-4; maybe TRBD1 (6 bases). Germline V gene data show CDR1 as SNHLY and CDR2 as FYNNEI. V gave up 6 bases and J gave up 0 bases, with 14 bases separating them. CDR3 size: 16 residues. CDR3 sequence (DNA): TGTGCCAGCAGAAGAACGTCAGGGGCAACTAATGAAAAACTGTTTTTT. It yields the protein CASRRTSGATNEKLFF. Drawing the rest from reference TRBV2 and TRBJ1-4, the complete variable domain is EPEVTQTPSHQVTQMGQEVILRCVPISNHLYFYWYRQILGQKVEFLVSFYNNEISEKSEIFDDQFSVERPDGSNFTLKIRSTKLEDSAMYFCASRRTSGATNEKLFFGSGTQLSVL.

A single count supports this clone. The chain recombines TRBV9 with TRBJ2-1, with D tentatively TRBD2 (5 bases). The CDR3 is 15 residues long. In germline, CDR1 is SGDLS, CDR2 YYNGEE. The ends were cut back, 3 bases at V and 2 bases at J, with 12 bases in the middle. The CDR3 region is CASSGEGLTYNEQFF. The CDR3 DNA sequence: TGTGCCAGCAGCGGTGAGGGTCTAACCTACAATGAGCAGTTCTTC.

In its sample, this clone was seen a few times. The chain couples TRBV7-9 to TRBJ2-7; D might be TRBD2 (5 bases). V shed 4 bases and J shed 3 bases, with 10 bases lying between them. This CDR3 contains 13 residues. Looked up from germline, CDR1 is SEHNR and CDR2 is FQNEAQ (reference sequence). CDR3 in DNA: TGTGCCAGCAGCTCTAACGGGGTCTACGAGCAGTACTTC. Translation gives CASSSNGVYEQYF.

The chain joins TRBV19 to TRBJ1-2; TRBD1 might be the D (6 bases). The CDR3 loop spans 14 amino acids. Germline-derived CDR1 and CDR2 are LNHDA and SQIVND (reference sequence). V was shortened by 2 bases and J by 4 bases, with 11 bases between the two germline ends. CDR3 bases: TGTGCCAGTAGTATACAGGGGTCCGGCTATGGCTACACCTTC. Translation gives CASSIQGSGYGYTF.

V gene TRBV6-5 combines with J gene TRBJ1-1, with 7 bases matching TRBD1. Trimming took 6 bases from V and 12 from J; bases not matched to a gene: 13. The CDR3 is made up of 13 amino acids. From germline, CDR1 is MNHEY and CDR2 SVGAGI. Written as DNA, the CDR3 is TGTGCCAGCAGCGCGAGCCGGGACAGTGCTACTTTCTTT. Encoded protein: CASSASRDSATFF.

The table lists this clone with a few counts. The rearrangement uses TRBV2 and TRBJ2-1, with 14 bases matching TRBD2. The germline V gene has CDR1 SNHLY and CDR2 FYNNEI. V was pared by 6 bases and J by 9 bases, with 4 bases of the junction left unmatched. The length of the CDR3 is 14 residues. The CDR3 DNA sequence: TGTGCCAGCAGGACTAGCGGGAGGGTGGGTGAGCAGTTCTTC. This gives the protein CASRTSGRVGEQFF.

The chain is built from TRBV19 and TRBJ1-5, with unresolved D. This CDR3 spans 16 amino acids. Germline CDR1 is LNHDA and CDR2 is SQIVND (reference sequence). The germline V and J ends were trimmed by 5 bases and 6 bases, with 20 bases remaining between them. CDR3 region: CASSPGGKLEGQPQHF. Here the CDR3 DNA reads TGTGCCAGTAGTCCAGGAGGGAAGTTGGAGGGTCAGCCCCAGCATTTT.

The V and J genes are TRBV30 and TRBJ1-4; 9 nucleotides match TRBD1. The germline V gene has CDR1 GTSNPN and CDR2 SVGIG (reference sequence). CDR3 length equals 15 residues. Germline trimming cut 1 base from V and 5 bases from J; bases unmatched to any gene: 5. The chain's CDR3 is CAWSGKGTGNEKLFF. CDR3 DNA sequence: TGTGCCTGGAGTGGAAAAGGGACAGGGAATGAAAAACTGTTTTTT.